A selection of T cell receptor beta chains follows, all from one sample in a study of CD8 T cells in Susac syndrome. TCRdb reprocessed the immunoSEQ multiplex PCR reads via MiXCR and lists one record per CDR3 protein. The table has roughly 190,000 distinct CDR3 sequences, under 95% seen once. Sequenced: CD4+ T cells from PBMCs. These receptor sequences come from a human donor in good health. Both conserved end residues are part of each CDR3. The D gene is left open where the match is weak. Clone size is stated in some rows and not others, as once, few, many or a class when expanded.

size: -; V: TRBV27; J: TRBJ1-1; D: -; CDR3: CASRPAPRTEAFF; DNA: TGTGCCAGCAGGCCTGCACCAAGGACAGAAGCTTTCTTT
size: -; V: TRBV27; J: TRBJ1-1; D: -; CDR3: CASSLSRALGTEAFF; DNA: TGTGCCAGCAGTTTAAGTAGGGCGCTCGGCACTGAAGCTTTCTTT
size: -; V: TRBV2; J: TRBJ2-2; D: TRBD2; CDR3: CASITSGENTGELFF; DNA: TGTGCCAGCATCACTAGCGGGGAGAACACCGGGGAGCTGTTTTTT
size: once; V: TRBV5-1; J: TRBJ1-4; D: TRBD1; CDR3: CASSLDPGGGEKLFF; DNA: TGCGCCAGCAGCTTGGACCCAGGGGGCGGTGAAAAACTGTTTTTT
size: -; V: TRBV5-1; J: TRBJ2-2; D: -; CDR3: CASSPTTPTTGELFF; DNA: TGCGCCAGCAGCCCGACTACCCCTACCACCGGGGAGCTGTTTTTT
size: -; V: TRBV5-1; J: TRBJ2-1; D: -; CDR3: CASSQLPNEQFF; DNA: TGCGCCAGCAGCCAACTACCCAATGAGCAGTTCTTC
size: -; V: TRBV2; J: TRBJ2-3; D: -; CDR3: CASIGPSTDTQYF; DNA: TGTGCCAGCATTGGACCATCCACAGATACGCAGTATTTT
size: -; V: TRBV29-1; J: TRBJ2-3; D: -; CDR3: CSTEARASTDTQYF; DNA: TGCAGCACAGAGGCACGAGCTAGCACAGATACGCAGTATTTT
size: -; V: TRBV6-2/TRBV6-3; J: TRBJ2-2; D: -; CDR3: CASSYPAGELFF; DNA: TGTGCCAGCAGTTACCCCGCCGGGGAGCTGTTTTTT
size: -; V: TRBV4-2; J: TRBJ2-2; D: -; CDR3: CASSQGSRGANTGELFF; DNA: TGTGCCAGCAGCCAAGGCTCGAGGGGGGCGAACACCGGGGAGCTGTTTTTT
size: -; V: TRBV30; J: TRBJ2-1; D: -; CDR3: CASEYFEQFF; DNA: TGTGCCAGCGAATACTTTGAGCAGTTCTTC
size: -; V: TRBV20-1; J: TRBJ1-2; D: TRBD1; CDR3: CSARESGTGIGHGYTF; DNA: TGCAGCGCTAGAGAGTCGGGGACAGGGATAGGTCATGGCTACACCTTC
size: -; V: TRBV25-1; J: TRBJ2-3; D: -; CDR3: CASSPQGYTQYF; DNA: TGTGCCAGCAGTCCTCAGGGGTATACGCAGTATTTT
size: -; V: TRBV12-3/TRBV12-4; J: TRBJ1-2; D: -; CDR3: CASSLTTDSYGYTF; DNA: TGTGCCAGCAGTTTAACTACGGACAGCTATGGCTACACCTTC
size: -; V: TRBV19; J: TRBJ1-1; D: -; CDR3: CASSPKTRQGDTEAFF; DNA: TGTGCCAGTAGCCCTAAGACACGCCAAGGGGACACTGAAGCTTTCTTT
size: few; V: TRBV7-9; J: TRBJ2-3; D: TRBD2; CDR3: CASSSGGATDTQYF; DNA: TGTGCCAGCAGCTCCGGGGGGGCCACAGATACGCAGTATTTT
size: -; V: TRBV9; J: TRBJ1-1; D: -; CDR3: CASSVDRNTEAFF; DNA: TGTGCCAGCAGCGTAGATCGAAACACTGAAGCTTTCTTT
size: -; V: TRBV27; J: TRBJ2-7; D: -; CDR3: CASSGRDRYYEQYF; DNA: TGTGCCAGCAGTGGGCGGGACCGGTACTACGAGCAGTACTTC
size: -; V: TRBV7-9; J: TRBJ1-2; D: -; CDR3: CASSSALSDRQGWGYTF; DNA: TGTGCCAGCAGCTCAGCCCTCTCCGACAGGCAGGGGTGGGGCTACACCTTC
size: -; V: TRBV7-8; J: TRBJ2-7; D: -; CDR3: CASSLRQLSYEQYF; DNA: TGTGCCAGCAGCTTACGACAGCTTAGCTACGAGCAGTACTTC
size: -; V: TRBV29-1; J: TRBJ2-7; D: -; CDR3: CSVAQGYEQYF; DNA: TGCAGCGTCGCCCAGGGGTACGAGCAGTACTTC
size: -; V: TRBV25-1; J: TRBJ2-5; D: -; CDR3: CASSEPGRETQYF; DNA: TGTGCCAGCAGTGAACCGGGGAGAGAGACCCAGTACTTC